Included here is one T cell receptor (beta chain) sequence, with context. This entry comes from a study of T cell changes during pregnancy in multiple sclerosis. Clones were read by immunoSEQ multiplex PCR, and TCRdb kept only the in-frame ones, dropping some. In the table there are over 50,000 clones, 92% of which are singletons. Germline V lookup: CDR1 LGHNA, CDR2 YNFKEQ. The CDR3 is 17 residues long. J lost 5 bases, V lost 4 bases, and 13 bases had no gene match. The chain has TRBV4-2 and TRBJ2-5; TRBD1 matches 10 bases. The receptor's source is a female donor with multiple sclerosis, enrolled in a pregnancy study. The sample consisted of CD4+ T cells from peripheral blood mononuclear cells, taken after pregnancy. The CDR3 coding sequence is TGTGCCAGCAGCCTTAAGGACAGGGGGTCGTCTGTGGAGACCCAGTACTTC. It is translated as CASSLKDRGSSVETQYF.